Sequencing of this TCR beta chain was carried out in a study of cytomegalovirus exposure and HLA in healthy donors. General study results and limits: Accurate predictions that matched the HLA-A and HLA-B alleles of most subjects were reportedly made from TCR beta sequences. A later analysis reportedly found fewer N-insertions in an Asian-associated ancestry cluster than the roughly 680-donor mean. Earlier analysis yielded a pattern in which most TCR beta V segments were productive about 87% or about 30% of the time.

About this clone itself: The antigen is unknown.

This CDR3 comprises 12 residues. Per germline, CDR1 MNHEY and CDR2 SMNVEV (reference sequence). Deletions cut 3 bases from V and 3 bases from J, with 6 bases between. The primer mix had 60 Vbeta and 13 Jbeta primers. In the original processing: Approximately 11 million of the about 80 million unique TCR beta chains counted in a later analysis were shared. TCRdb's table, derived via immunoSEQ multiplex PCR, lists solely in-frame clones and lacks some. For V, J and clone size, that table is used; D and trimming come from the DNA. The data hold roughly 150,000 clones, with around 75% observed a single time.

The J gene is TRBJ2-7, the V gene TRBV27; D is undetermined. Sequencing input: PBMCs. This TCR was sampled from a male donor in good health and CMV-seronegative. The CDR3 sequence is CASSLNSYEQYF. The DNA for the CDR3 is TGTGCCAGCAGTTTGAACAGCTACGAGCAGTACTTC.